This record covers a single T cell receptor (beta chain). Data came from immunoSEQ multiplex PCR; TCRdb stores just in-frame clones and leaves some out. In the table there are approximately 1.4 million clones, about 98% of which are singletons. This CDR3 is built from 15 residues. The germline CDR1 and CDR2 sequences are SGHNT and YYREEE (reference sequence). V shed 4 bases and J 6 bases; nucleotides not matched to a gene: 10. These data originate in a study of shared clonotypes between healthy human individuals. J is TRBJ2-7 and V is TRBV5-4; 10 bases map to TRBD1. Sequencing used naive CD4+ T cells sorted from blood. Stated subset: CD45RA+ positively selected. The sequence derives from a man in his thirties or forties in good health. The CDR3 bases are TGTGCCAGCAGCCGGGGGGCCGGGACAGGGGTCGAGCAGTACTTC. Protein product: CASSRGAGTGVEQYF.